The TCR beta chain described here comes from a study of T cells in Graves' hyperthyroidism and ophthalmopathy. This clonotype was counted only a few times. This CDR3 is 14 amino acids long. V lost 3 bases and J lost 1, with 8 bases in between. Per germline, CDR1 ENHRY and CDR2 SYGVKD. Researchers amplified the TCR beta CDR3 regions from RNA transcripts. The HTBI primer set was used in a first-round RT-PCR of the TCR CDR3. TCRdb re-called the multiplex PCR reads with MiXCR, one entry per CDR3 protein. The data contain hundreds of thousands of distinct CDR3 sequences, 11% to 15% of them singletons. This clonotype was obtained from a woman aged 18-35 years with Graves' hyperthyroidism. This chain uses TRBV10-3 with TRBJ2-3; TRBD2 is a possible D gene (6 bases). The material sequenced was blood. In nucleotides, the CDR3 is TGTGCCATCAGTGAAGGAGGGGGCACAGATACGCAGTATTTT. Protein product: CAISEGGGTDTQYF.